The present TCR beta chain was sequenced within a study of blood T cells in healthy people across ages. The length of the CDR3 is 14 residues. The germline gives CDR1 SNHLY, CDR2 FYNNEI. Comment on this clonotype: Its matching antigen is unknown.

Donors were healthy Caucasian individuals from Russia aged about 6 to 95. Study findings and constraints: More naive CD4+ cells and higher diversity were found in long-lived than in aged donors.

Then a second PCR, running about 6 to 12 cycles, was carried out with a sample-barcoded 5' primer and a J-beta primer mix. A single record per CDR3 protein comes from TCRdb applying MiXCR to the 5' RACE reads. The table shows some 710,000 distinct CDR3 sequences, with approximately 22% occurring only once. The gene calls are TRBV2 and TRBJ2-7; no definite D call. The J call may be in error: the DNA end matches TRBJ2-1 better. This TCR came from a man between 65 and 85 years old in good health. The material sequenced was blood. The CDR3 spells CASRKDHYNNEQFF. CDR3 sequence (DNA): TGTGCCAGCAGGAAGGACCATTACAACAATGAGCAGTTCTTC.